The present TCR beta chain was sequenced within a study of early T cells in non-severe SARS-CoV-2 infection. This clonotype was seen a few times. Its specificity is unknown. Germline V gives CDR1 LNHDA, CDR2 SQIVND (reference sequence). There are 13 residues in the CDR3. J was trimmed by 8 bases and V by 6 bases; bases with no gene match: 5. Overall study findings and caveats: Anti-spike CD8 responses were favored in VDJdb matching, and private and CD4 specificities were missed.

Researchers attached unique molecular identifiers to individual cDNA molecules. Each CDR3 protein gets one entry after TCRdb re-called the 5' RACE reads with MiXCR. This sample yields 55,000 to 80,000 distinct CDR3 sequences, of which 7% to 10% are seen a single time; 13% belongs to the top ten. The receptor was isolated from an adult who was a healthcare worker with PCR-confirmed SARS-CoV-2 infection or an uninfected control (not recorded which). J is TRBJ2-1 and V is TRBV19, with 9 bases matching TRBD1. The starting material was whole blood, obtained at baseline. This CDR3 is CASSDWTGDEQFF. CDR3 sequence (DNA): TGTGCCAGTAGCGACTGGACAGGGGATGAGCAGTTCTTC. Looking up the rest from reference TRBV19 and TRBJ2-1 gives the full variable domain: DGGITQSPKYLFRKEGQNVTLSCEQNLNHDAMYWYRQDPGQGLRLIYYSQIVNDFQKGDIAEGYSVSREKKESFPLTVTSAQKNPTAFYLCASSDWTGDEQFFGPGTRLTVL.